This T cell receptor (beta chain) is drawn from a study of graft-versus-host responses after intestinal transplantation (dated by TCRdb to the early 2020s). For the study in its entirety: The transplants that recipients got were multivisceral, liver-intestinal, or isolated intestinal. Bulk TCR-beta CDR3 sequencing was used to track graft-versus-host and host-versus-graft alloreactive T cell clones in the graft, circulation and bone marrow after intestinal transplantation. To identify alloreactive clones, pre-transplant mixed lymphocyte reaction products were sequenced and compared with unstimulated pre-transplant donor and recipient T cells. Rather than being sequenced by the commercial service, samples from a few later patients were sequenced in-house on an Illumina MiSeq and processed with MiXCR. Donor T cell macrochimerism was defined as a peak of at least 4% donor T cells among recipient peripheral blood mononuclear cells. All recipients received anti-thymocyte globulin induction followed by maintenance tacrolimus and steroids for around three years. Of the 20 to 25 intestinal transplant recipients enrolled in the cohort, one of whom was a retransplant, a few patients without pretransplant specimens were excluded.

Results the study describes overall, beyond this receptor: Patients with donor T cell macrochimerism had high GvH to HvG T cell clonal ratios in their allografts. GvH clones were detected in recipient bone marrow, and some appeared earlier in ileal mucosa or blood, consistent with an intestinal mucosal origin. Early after transplant, peak levels of circulating GvH clones were associated with declines in HvG clones. Conclusions were limited by the relatively low number and heterogeneity of intestinal transplant patients.

A word on this clone: Its cognate antigen has yet to be identified. Per-nucleotide qualities are absent, and no much larger clonotype sits a single base away.

Library preparation employed the immunoSEQ multiplex PCR assay. For most patients, genomic DNA was subjected to high-throughput TCR-beta CDR3 sequencing by Adaptive Biotechnologies. As for the original processing: TCR sequencing data were retrieved from Adaptive's ImmunoSEQ software for 15 to 20 patients, whereas three other patients were processed with MiXCR and VDJtools. Because the origin of CDR3 nucleotide sequences shared between donor and recipient could not be assigned, those sequences were removed. To be classed as alloreactive, a clone needed at least 2-fold expansion over unstimulated cells and a minimum CFSE-low frequency of 0.002% (template counts) or 0.001% (read counts). A clone was considered mappable if detected in the sequenced pre-transplant spleen, lymph node, or MLR CFSE-low populations of the donor or recipient. Cumulative frequency of alloreactive clones was calculated as a percentage of all sequences weighted by copy number. Drawn from immuneACCESS, this table holds only the in-frame rearrangements with V and J called that TCRdb kept. Clones are partly lost; checked studies trace under half to an unresolved V gene and leave the rest unexplained. Clonal size and the V and J genes are those of that table, whereas D and trimming came from the DNA. Recorded for this sample are 8,500 to 10,000 clones; roughly 90% of them occurred a single time. The ten top clones hold roughly 5.5% of the sample.

CDR1 and CDR2, per the germline V gene, are MNHNS and SASEGT. CDR3 length: 16 amino acids, cysteine to phenylalanine. The kept DNA is CDR3 alone, 48 bases in frame from the first base. Relative to germline, V is missing 4 bases and J is missing 6 bases, with 10 bases of the junction outside any gene match. To isolate intraepithelial and lamina propria lymphocytes from graft specimens, dithiothreitol, EDTA incubations and collagenase D digestion were used. Bulk TCR-beta sequencing was performed on serial intestinal graft biopsy specimens collected as late as 600 days after transplant. The material was ileum tissue, obtained roughly 110 weeks after intestinal transplantation. This TCR was sampled from a human patient who received an intestinal transplant, so some T cells may come from the graft donor. The chain couples TRBV6-1 to TRBJ2-2; 8 of the junction bases match TRBD2. CDR3 sequence: CASSGQREFSAGELFF. The nucleotide sequence is TGTGCCAGCAGTGGCCAGCGGGAGTTTTCGGCCGGGGAGCTGTTTTTT.